Detailed here is one T cell receptor (beta chain). This CDR3 has 16 amino acids. Trimming removed 1 base at V and 2 bases at J, with 9 bases between. CDR1 and CDR2 from the germline V gene are KGHSH and LQKENI. These data are taken from a study of blood T cell repertoires in COVID-19. Background on the study: Acute and convalescent COVID-19 samples came from the United States, Italy and Spain. Nucleic acid was either cDNA or gDNA, and it came from T cells, B-cell-depleted T cells, or PBMCs.

Only in-frame clones appear in the TCRdb table, and some are missing; sequencing was by immunoSEQ multiplex PCR. The sample records fewer than 500,000 clones, 70% to 90% being singletons. A Seattle source enrolled patients during active infection and followed them longitudinally. This sequence joins TRBV18 and TRBJ2-6; weak D call: TRBD1 (5 bases). The TCR was taken from a man aged 18-30 years with COVID-19, enrolled during active disease. Sequencing was done on a sample of peripheral blood. The CDR3 here is CASSPLQGAGANVLTF. In nucleotides, the CDR3 is TGTGCCAGCTCACCACTTCAGGGCGCTGGGGCCAACGTCCTGACTTTC.